This record looks at one T cell receptor (beta chain) sequence and its context. The antigen is not known. The data derive from a study of shared clonotypes between healthy human individuals. Study results and limitations: An expected dependence of interdonor clonotype sharing on sequencing depth was noted.

CD45RO negativity and positive selection for CCR7 defined naive CD8 cells, a population that excluded terminally differentiated effector memory CD45RA+ cells. Recent acute infections and vaccinations were absent in the healthy HIV-negative adult donors. Caucasian adults living in Nashville, Tennessee, provided all samples. This table comes from immunoSEQ multiplex PCR, and its TCRdb copy is limited to in-frame clones, with some not included. The sample lists some 2 million clones; about 95% were seen once. CDR1 and CDR2 from the germline V gene are SEHNR and FQNEAQ (reference sequence). The CDR3 totals 15 residues. V lost 0 bases, J lost 8 bases, and 5 bases stayed unmatched.

This TCR was recovered from a man younger than 35 in good health. The rearrangement uses TRBV7-9 and TRBJ2-1; TRBD1 aligns across 9 bases. The specimen was naive CD8+ T cells sorted from blood. CDR3: CASSLAQGAFDEQFF. In DNA form, the CDR3 reads TGTGCCAGCAGCTTAGCACAGGGGGCTTTCGATGAGCAGTTCTTC.